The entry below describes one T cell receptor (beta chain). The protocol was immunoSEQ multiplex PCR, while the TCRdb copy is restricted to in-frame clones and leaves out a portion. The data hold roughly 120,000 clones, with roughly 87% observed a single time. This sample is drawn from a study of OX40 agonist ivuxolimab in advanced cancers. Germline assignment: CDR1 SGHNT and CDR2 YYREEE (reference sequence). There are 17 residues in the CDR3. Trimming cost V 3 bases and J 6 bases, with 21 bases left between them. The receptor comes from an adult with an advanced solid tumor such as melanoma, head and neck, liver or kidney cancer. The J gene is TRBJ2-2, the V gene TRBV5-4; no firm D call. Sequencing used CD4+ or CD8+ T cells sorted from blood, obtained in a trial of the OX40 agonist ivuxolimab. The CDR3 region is CASSSQYVDMKAGELFF. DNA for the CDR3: TGTGCCAGCAGCTCTCAATATGTAGATATGAAGGCCGGGGAGCTGTTTTTT.